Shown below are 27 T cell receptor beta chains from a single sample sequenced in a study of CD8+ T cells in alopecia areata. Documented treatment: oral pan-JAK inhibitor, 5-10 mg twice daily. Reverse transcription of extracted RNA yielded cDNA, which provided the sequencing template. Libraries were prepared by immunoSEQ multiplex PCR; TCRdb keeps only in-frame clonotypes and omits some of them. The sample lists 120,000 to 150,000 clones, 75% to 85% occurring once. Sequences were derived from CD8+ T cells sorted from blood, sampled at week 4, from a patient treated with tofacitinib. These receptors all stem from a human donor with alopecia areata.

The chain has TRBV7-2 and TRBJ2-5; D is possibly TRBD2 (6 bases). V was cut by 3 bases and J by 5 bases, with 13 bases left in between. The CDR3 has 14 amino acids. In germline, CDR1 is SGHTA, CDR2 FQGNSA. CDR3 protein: CASSFSAGRETQYF. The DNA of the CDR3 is TGTGCCAGCAGCTTTTCAGCGGGCCGGGAGACCCAGTACTTC.

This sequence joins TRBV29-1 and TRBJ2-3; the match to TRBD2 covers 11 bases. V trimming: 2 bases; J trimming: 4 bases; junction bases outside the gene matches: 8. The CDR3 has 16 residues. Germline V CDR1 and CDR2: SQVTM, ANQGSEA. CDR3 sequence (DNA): TGCAGCGTTGAATTTCTACTAGCGGGGGAGGCAGATACGCAGTATTTT. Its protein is CSVEFLLAGEADTQYF.

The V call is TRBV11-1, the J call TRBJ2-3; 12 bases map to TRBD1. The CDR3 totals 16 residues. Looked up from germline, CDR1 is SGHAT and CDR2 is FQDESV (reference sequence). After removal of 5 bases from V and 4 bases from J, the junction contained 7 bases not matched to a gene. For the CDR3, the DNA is TGTGCCAGCAGCCAGCCCCGGGACAGGGGGCCAGATACGCAGTATTTT. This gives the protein CASSQPRDRGPDTQYF. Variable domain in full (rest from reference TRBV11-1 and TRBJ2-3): EAEVAQSPRYKITEKSQAVAFWCDPISGHATLYWYRQILGQGPELLVQFQDESVVDDSQLPKDRFSAERLKGVDSTLKIQPAELGDSAMYLCASSQPRDRGPDTQYFGPGTRLTVL.

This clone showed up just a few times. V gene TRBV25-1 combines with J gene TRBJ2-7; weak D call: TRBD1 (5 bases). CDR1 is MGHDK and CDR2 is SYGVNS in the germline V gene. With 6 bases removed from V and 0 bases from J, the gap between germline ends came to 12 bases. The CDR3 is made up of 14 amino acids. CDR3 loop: CASSSMTASYEQYF. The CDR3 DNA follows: TGTGCCAGCAGCTCAATGACAGCCTCCTACGAGCAGTACTTC.

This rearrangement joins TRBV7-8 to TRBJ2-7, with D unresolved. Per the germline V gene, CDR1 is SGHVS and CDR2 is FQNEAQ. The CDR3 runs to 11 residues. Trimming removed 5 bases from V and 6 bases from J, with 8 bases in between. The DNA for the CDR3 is TGTGCCAGCAGCCTAGGTACCGAGCAGTACTTC. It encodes CASSLGTEQYF.

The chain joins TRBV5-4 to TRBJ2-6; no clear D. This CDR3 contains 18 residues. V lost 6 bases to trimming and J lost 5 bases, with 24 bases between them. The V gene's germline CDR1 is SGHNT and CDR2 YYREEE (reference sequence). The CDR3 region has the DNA TGTGCCAGCATATACGCCGTACCCAGACAAAGTCGGGCCAACGTCCTGACTTTC. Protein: CASIYAVPRQSRANVLTF. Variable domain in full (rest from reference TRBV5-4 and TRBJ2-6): ETGVTQSPTHLIKTRGQQVTLRCSSQSGHNTVSWYQQALGQGPQFIFQYYREEENGRGNFPPRFSGLQFPNYSSELNVNALELDDSALYLCASIYAVPRQSRANVLTFGAGSRLTVL.

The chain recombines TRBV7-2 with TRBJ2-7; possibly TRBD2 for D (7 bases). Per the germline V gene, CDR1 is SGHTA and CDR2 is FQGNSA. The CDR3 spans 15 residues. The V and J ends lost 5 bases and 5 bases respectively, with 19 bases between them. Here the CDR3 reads CASSPWGGETHEQYF. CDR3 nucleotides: TGTGCCAGCAGCCCATGGGGGGGCGAGACCCACGAGCAGTACTTC. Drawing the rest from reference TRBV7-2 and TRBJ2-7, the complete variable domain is GAGVSQSPSNKVTEKGKDVELRCDPISGHTALYWYRQSLGQGLEFLIYFQGNSAPDKSGLPSDRFSAERTGGSVSTLTIQRTQQEDSAVYLCASSPWGGETHEQYFGPGTRLTVT.

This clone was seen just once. The DNA of the CDR3 is TGTGCCAGCAGCCAAGAATTGAGAAGGTACACAGATACGCAGTATTTT. It yields the protein CASSQELRRYTDTQYF. This chain joins TRBV4-2 and TRBJ2-3; D gene uncertain. V lost 0 bases to trimming and J lost 2 bases, with 12 bases between them. CDR1 and CDR2 from the germline V gene are LGHNA and YNFKEQ. This CDR3 contains 16 residues.

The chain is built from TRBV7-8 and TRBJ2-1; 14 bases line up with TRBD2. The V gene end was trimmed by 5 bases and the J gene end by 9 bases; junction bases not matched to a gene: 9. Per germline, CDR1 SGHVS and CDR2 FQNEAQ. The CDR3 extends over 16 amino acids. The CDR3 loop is CASSDMTSGGAGEQFF. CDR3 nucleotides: TGTGCCAGCAGCGACATGACTAGCGGGGGGGCTGGTGAGCAGTTCTTC.

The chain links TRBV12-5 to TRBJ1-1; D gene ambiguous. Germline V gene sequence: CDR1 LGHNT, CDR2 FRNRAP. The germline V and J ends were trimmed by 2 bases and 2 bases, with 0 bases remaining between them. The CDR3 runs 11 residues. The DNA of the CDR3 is TGTGCTAGTGGTTTGAACACTGAAGCTTTCTTT. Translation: CASGLNTEAFF. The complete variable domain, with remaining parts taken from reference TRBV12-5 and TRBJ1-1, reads DARVTQTPRHKVTEMGQEVTMRCQPILGHNTVFWYRQTMMQGLELLAYFRNRAPLDDSGMPKDRFSAEMPDATLATLKIQPSEPRDSAVYFCASGLNTEAFFGQGTRLTVV.

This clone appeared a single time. The CDR3 is CASRLRGTGGTYEQYF. CDR3 in DNA: TGTGCCAGTAGGCTGCGCGGGACAGGGGGGACCTACGAGCAGTACTTC. The genes are TRBV19 and TRBJ2-7; 11 bases align to TRBD1. V was clipped by 6 bases and J by 2 bases; unmatched bases: 9. CDR3 length equals 16 residues. Germline values: CDR1 LNHDA, CDR2 SQIVND (reference sequence).

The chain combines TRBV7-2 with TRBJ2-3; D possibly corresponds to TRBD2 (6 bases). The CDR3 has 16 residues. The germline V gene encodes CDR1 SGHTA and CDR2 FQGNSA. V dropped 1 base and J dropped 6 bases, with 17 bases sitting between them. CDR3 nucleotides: TGTGCCAGCAGCTTAGTTGGCGGGGCGATGTTGGATACGCAGTATTTT. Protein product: CASSLVGGAMLDTQYF. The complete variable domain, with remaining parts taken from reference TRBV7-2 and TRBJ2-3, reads GAGVSQSPSNKVTEKGKDVELRCDPISGHTALYWYRQSLGQGLEFLIYFQGNSAPDKSGLPSDRFSAERTGGSVSTLTIQRTQQEDSAVYLCASSLVGGAMLDTQYFGPGTRLTVL.

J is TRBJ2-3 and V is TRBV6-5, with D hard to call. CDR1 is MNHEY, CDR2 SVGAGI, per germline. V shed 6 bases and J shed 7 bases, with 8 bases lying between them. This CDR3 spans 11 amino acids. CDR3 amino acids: CASSPGNTQYF. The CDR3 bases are TGTGCCAGCAGCCCCGGAAATACGCAGTATTTT.

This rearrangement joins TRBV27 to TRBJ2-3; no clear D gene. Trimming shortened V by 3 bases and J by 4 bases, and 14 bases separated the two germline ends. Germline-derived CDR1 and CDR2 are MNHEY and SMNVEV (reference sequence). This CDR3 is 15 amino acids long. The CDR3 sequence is CASSFGNLMPDTQYF. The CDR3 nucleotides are TGTGCCAGCAGTTTCGGAAACCTAATGCCAGATACGCAGTATTTT.

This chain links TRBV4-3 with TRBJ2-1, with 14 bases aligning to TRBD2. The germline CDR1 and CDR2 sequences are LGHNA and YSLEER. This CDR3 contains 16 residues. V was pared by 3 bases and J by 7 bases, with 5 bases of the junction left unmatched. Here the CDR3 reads CASSHLGTSGGNEQFF. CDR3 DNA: TGCGCCAGCAGCCACCTCGGGACTAGCGGGGGTAATGAGCAGTTCTTC.

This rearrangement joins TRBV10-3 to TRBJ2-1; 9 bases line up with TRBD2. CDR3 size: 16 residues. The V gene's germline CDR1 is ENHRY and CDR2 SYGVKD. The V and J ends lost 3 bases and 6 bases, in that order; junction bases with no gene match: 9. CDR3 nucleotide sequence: TGTGCCATCAGTGATGGCGGGGGGGCCCCAGTCAATGAGCAGTTCTTC. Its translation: CAISDGGGAPVNEQFF.

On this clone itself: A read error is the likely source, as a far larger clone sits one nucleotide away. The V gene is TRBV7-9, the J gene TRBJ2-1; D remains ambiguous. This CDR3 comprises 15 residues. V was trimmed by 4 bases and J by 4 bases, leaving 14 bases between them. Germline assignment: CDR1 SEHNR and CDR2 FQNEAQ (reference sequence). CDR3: CASSSYHVSYNEQFF. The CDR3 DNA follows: TGTGCCAGCAGCTCCTACCATGTATCGTACAATGAGCAGTTCTTC.

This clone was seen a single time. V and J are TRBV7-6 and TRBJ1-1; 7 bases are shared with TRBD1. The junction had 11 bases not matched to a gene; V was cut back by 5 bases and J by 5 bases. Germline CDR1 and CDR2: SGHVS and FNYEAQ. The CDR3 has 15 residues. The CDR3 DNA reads TGTGCCAGCAGCCCAACGACAGGGATTCAGACTGAAGCTTTCTTT. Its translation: CASSPTTGIQTEAFF.

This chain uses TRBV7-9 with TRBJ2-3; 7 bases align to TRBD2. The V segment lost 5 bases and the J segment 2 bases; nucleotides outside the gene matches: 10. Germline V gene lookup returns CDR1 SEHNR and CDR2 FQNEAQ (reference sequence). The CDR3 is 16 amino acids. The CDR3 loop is CASSHLADLLTDTQYF. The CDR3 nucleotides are TGTGCCAGCAGCCACCTAGCGGACTTACTCACAGATACGCAGTATTTT.

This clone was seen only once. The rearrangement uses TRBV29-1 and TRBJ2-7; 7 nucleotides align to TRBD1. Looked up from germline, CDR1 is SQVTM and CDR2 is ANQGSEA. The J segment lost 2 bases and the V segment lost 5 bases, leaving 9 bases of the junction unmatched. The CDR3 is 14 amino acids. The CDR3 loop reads CSVMTTGNTYEQYF. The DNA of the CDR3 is TGCAGCGTTATGACGACAGGGAACACCTACGAGCAGTACTTC.

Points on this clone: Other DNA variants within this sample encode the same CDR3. In nucleotides, the CDR3 is TGTGCCAGCAGCCCAAACTCTGGGGCCAACGTCCTGACTTTC. As protein: CASSPNSGANVLTF. The V and J genes are TRBV7-8 and TRBJ2-6; no clear D gene. V was clipped by 5 bases and J by 0 bases, with 5 bases between them. CDR1 and CDR2 (germline): SGHVS, FQNEAQ. The CDR3 contains 14 residues.

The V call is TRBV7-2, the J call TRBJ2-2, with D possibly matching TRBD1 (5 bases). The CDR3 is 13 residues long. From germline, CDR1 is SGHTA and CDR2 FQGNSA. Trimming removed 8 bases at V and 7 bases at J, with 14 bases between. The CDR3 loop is CASEAGLVGELFF. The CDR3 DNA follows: TGTGCCAGCGAGGCAGGGCTTGTCGGGGAGCTGTTTTTT.

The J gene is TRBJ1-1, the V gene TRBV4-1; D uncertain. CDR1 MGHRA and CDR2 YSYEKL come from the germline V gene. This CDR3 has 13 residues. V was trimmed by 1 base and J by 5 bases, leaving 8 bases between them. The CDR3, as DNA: TGCGCCAGCAGCCAAGCAGGAAGGACTGAAGCTTTCTTT. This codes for CASSQAGRTEAFF.

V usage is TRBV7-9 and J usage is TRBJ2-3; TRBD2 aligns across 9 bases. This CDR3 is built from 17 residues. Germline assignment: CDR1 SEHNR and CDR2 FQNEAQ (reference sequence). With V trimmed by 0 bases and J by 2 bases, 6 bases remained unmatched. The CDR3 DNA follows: TGTGCCAGCAGCTTAGCGAGCGGGGGGCTGTACACAGATACGCAGTATTTT. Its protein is CASSLASGGLYTDTQYF. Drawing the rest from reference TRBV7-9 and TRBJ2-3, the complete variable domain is DTGVSQNPRHKITKRGQNVTFRCDPISEHNRLYWYRQTLGQGPEFLTYFQNEAQLEKSRLLSDRFSAERPKGSFSTLEIQRTEQGDSAMYLCASSLASGGLYTDTQYFGPGTRLTVL.

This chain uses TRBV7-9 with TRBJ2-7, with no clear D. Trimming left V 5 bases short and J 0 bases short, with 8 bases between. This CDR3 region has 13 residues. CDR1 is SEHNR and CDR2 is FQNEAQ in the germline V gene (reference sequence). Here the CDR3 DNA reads TGTGCCAGCAGCCCATTCAGCTCCTACGAGCAGTACTTC. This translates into CASSPFSSYEQYF.

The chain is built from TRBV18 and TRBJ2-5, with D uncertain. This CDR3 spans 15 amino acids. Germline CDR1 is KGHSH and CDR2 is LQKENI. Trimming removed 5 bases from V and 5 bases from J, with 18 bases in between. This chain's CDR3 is CASSTTPGTQETQYF. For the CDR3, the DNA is TGTGCCAGCTCAACCACCCCCGGTACGCAGGAGACCCAGTACTTC.

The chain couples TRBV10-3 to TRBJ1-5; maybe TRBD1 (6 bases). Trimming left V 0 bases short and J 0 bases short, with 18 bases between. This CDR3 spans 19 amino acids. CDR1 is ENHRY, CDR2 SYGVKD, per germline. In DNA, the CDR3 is TGTGCCATCAGTGAGTCGATGACAGGACGAGCCTATAGCAATCAGCCCCAGCATTTT. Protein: CAISESMTGRAYSNQPQHF.